This T cell receptor (beta chain) was identified in a study of neurological immune-mediated disorders. The study, taken as a whole, reports: Whereas HTLV-1-associated myelopathy showed the most TCR clonal expansion, multiple sclerosis showed the least, with levels below those of healthy controls. No CDR3 amino acid sequences were shared by expanded clones across subjects, suggesting private repertoires in all groups.

As for time point: longitudinal time-point 2. Libraries used 2 million unsorted PBMCs kept frozen in RNAlater. Germline CDR1 and CDR2: MNHEY and SVGAGI. CDR3 length equals 14 residues. Trimming removed 2 bases at V and 3 bases at J, with 11 bases between. A 10-nucleotide random UMI tagged transcripts in template-switch 5'RACE cDNA synthesis. In TCRdb, the 5' RACE reads were re-called with MiXCR into one record per CDR3 protein. The data contain some 100,000 distinct CDR3 sequences, roughly 13% of them singletons. About this clonotype: The antigen is not known.

Sample: PBMCs. This chain connects TRBV6-5 to TRBJ2-7, with D perhaps given as TRBD1 or TRBD2 (5 bases each). The clonotype was recovered from a female donor with HTLV-1-associated myelopathy (HAM/TSP). The DNA for the CDR3 is TGTGCCAGCAGTTACGGGGGAGACTACTACGAGCAGTACTTC. Translation gives CASSYGGDYYEQYF.